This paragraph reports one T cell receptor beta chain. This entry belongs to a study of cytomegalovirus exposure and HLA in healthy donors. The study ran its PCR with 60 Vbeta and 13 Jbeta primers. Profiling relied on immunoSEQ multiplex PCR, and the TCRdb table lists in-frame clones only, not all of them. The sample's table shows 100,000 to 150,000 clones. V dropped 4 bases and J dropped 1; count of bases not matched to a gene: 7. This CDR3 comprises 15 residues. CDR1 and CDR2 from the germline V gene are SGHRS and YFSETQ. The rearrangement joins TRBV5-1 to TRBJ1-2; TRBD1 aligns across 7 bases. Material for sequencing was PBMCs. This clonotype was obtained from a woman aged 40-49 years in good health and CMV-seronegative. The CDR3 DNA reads TGCGCCAGCAGCCAAGGGACAGCTGATAACTATGGCTACACCTTC. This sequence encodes CASSQGTADNYGYTF.